Shown below are 31 T cell receptor beta chains from a single sample sequenced in a study of cytomegalovirus exposure and HLA in healthy donors. Vbeta (60) and Jbeta (13) primers were used in the PCR. Clones were read by immunoSEQ multiplex PCR, and TCRdb kept only the in-frame ones, dropping some. The sample has about 130,000 clones; roughly a tenth are singletons. Input material: PBMCs. The receptor source for this set is a young woman in good health and CMV-seropositive.

There are a few counts of this clone. The rearrangement uses TRBV5-1 and TRBJ2-7; 7 positions match TRBD2. The CDR3 extends over 15 amino acids. CDR1 is SGHRS and CDR2 is YFSETQ in the germline V gene. V trimming: 0 bases; J trimming: 2 bases; junction bases outside the gene matches: 5. This chain's CDR3 is CASSLEPSGPYEQYF. The CDR3 nucleotides are TGCGCCAGCAGCTTGGAGCCTAGCGGACCCTACGAGCAGTACTTC.

The chain couples TRBV4-1 to TRBJ1-5; D remains unclear. V lost 4 bases, J lost 0 bases, and 10 bases lay in between. CDR3 size: 15 residues. Germline CDR1 reads MGHRA; CDR2 reads YSYEKL. The CDR3 reads CASSPSTGSNQPQHF. CDR3 bases: TGCGCCAGCAGCCCCAGCACGGGTAGCAATCAGCCCCAGCATTTT.

The sample holds a few counts of this clone. The chain carries TRBV14 and TRBJ2-2; TRBD2 matches at 10 bases. The CDR3 runs 15 residues. Germline V gene lookup returns CDR1 SGHDN and CDR2 FVKESK. The CDR3, as DNA: TGTGCGACCTCGAGAGTAGCGGGAGGTCCCGGGGAGCTGTTTTTT. It codes for CATSRVAGGPGELFF.

The gene calls are TRBV28 and TRBJ1-5; no reliable D call. This CDR3 has 13 amino acids. Looked up from germline, CDR1 is MDHEN and CDR2 is SYDVKM. V lost 10 bases, J lost 3 bases, and 13 bases lay in between. The CDR3 is CAIRGSVNQPQHF. CDR3 nucleotides: TGTGCCATCCGAGGCAGTGTCAATCAGCCCCAGCATTTT.

This clone occurred a few times. This chain joins TRBV5-4 and TRBJ2-5, with 8 bases identical to TRBD2. The CDR3 sequence is 17 residues long. J gave up 1 base and V 0 bases, and 8 bases lay outside the gene matches. Germline CDR1 reads SGHNT; CDR2 reads YYREEE (reference sequence). The CDR3 DNA reads as TGTGCCAGCAGCTTGGGACCGCTAGCGGGCCTCCAAGAGACCCAGTACTTC. Amino acid sequence: CASSLGPLAGLQETQYF. The variable domain in full, completed from reference TRBV5-4 and TRBJ2-5, reads ETGVTQSPTHLIKTRGQQVTLRCSSQSGHNTVSWYQQALGQGPQFIFQYYREEENGRGNFPPRFSGLQFPNYSSELNVNALELDDSALYLCASSLGPLAGLQETQYFGPGTRLLVL.

The table lists this clone with a few counts. The rearrangement links TRBV4-1 to TRBJ2-1, with 10 bases aligning to TRBD1. V lost 0 bases and J lost 9; bases outside the gene matches: 14. Germline V gives CDR1 MGHRA, CDR2 YSYEKL. This CDR3 is built from 18 residues. The CDR3 spells CASSQDRFGTGESSEQFF. The CDR3 DNA reads as TGCGCCAGCAGCCAAGATCGATTCGGGACAGGGGAAAGCAGTGAGCAGTTCTTC.

A remark on this clone: This CDR3 is also generated by other DNA sequences in the sample. This chain uses TRBV4-1 with TRBJ2-1; TRBD2 matches at 10 bases. CDR1 and CDR2 from the germline V gene are MGHRA and YSYEKL. V trimming: 0 bases; J trimming: 5 bases; junction bases outside the gene matches: 10. The CDR3 spans 18 residues. The DNA for the CDR3 is TGCGCCAGCAGCCAAGATCCTAGCGGGAGCTTGAGGAACAATGAGCAGTTCTTC. Protein sequence: CASSQDPSGSLRNNEQFF.

This chain connects TRBV7-9 to TRBJ1-3; TRBD1 aligns across 7 bases. The CDR3 has 17 amino acids. Germline values: CDR1 SEHNR, CDR2 FQNEAQ (reference sequence). The V and J ends lost 1 base and 0 bases, in that order; junction bases with no gene match: 6. The DNA for the CDR3 is TGTGCCAGCAGCTTAGGAACAGGGGCTAACTCTGGAAACACCATATATTTT. Translating gives CASSLGTGANSGNTIYF.

The table lists this clone with a few counts. The rearrangement joins TRBV28 to TRBJ1-2; D remains ambiguous. This CDR3 region has 17 residues. The germline gives CDR1 MDHEN, CDR2 SYDVKM. Trimming took off 3 bases at V and 3 bases at J, with 20 bases between the two ends. CDR3 region: CASSLYPAETSYYGYTF. DNA for the CDR3: TGTGCCAGCAGTTTGTATCCAGCGGAAACGAGCTACTATGGCTACACCTTC.

This clone occurred a few times. The chain joins TRBV11-3 to TRBJ1-1, with D possibly matching TRBD1 (6 bases). Germline CDR1 is SGHNT and CDR2 is YENEEA. The CDR3 loop spans 15 amino acids. Trimming took 5 bases from V and 1 from J, leaving 14 bases between them. The CDR3 DNA reads TGTGCCAGCAGCACAGGGAAGGGGAGGAACACTGAAGCTTTCTTT. It yields the protein CASSTGKGRNTEAFF.

This chain joins TRBV5-1 and TRBJ2-5; a possible D gene is TRBD1 (5 bases). CDR3 size: 14 residues. Germline CDR1 SGHRS, CDR2 YFSETQ. V lost 0 bases and J 4 bases, leaving 10 bases between the germline ends. The CDR3 bases are TGCGCCAGCAGCTTGGGAGCAGGGCGAGAGACCCAGTACTTC. Translating it yields CASSLGAGRETQYF.

A few counts support this clone. The V gene is TRBV10-2, the J gene TRBJ2-2, with D possibly being TRBD2 (6 bases). Deletions cut 6 bases from V and 5 bases from J, with 16 bases between. The CDR3 totals 15 residues. CDR1 and CDR2 (germline): WSHSY, SAAADI. The DNA of the CDR3 is TGCGCCAGCAGGGCTACGGGACTGATAACCGGGGAGCTGTTTTTT. Protein: CASRATGLITGELFF.

This clone was detected only a few times. The chain joins TRBV6-6 to TRBJ2-1, with TRBD2 identical over 7 bases. This CDR3 has 14 amino acids. V was pared by 4 bases and J by 4 bases, with 4 bases of the junction left unmatched. Germline CDR1 MNHNY, CDR2 SVGAGI (reference sequence). CDR3 sequence: CASSSSGIYNEQFF. CDR3 nucleotide sequence: TGTGCCAGCAGTTCCAGCGGGATTTACAATGAGCAGTTCTTC.

The gene calls are TRBV5-4 and TRBJ1-2; 9 nucleotides line up with TRBD1. V shed 0 bases and J 3 bases; nucleotides not matched to a gene: 3. CDR3 length equals 15 residues. Germline CDR1 reads SGHNT; CDR2 reads YYREEE (reference sequence). In DNA form, the CDR3 reads TGTGCCAGCAGCTTGGGGGGACAGGGTGACTATGGCTACACCTTC. As protein: CASSLGGQGDYGYTF.

This clone was seen only a few times. The chain is built from TRBV6-6 and TRBJ1-1; 9 nucleotides match TRBD1. CDR1 and CDR2 (germline): MNHNY, SVGAGI (reference sequence). J was trimmed by 5 bases and V by 5 bases; bases with no gene match: 3. CDR3 length equals 13 residues. The CDR3 here is CASSAGTGTEAFF. The CDR3 DNA reads TGTGCCAGCAGTGCAGGGACAGGGACTGAAGCTTTCTTT.

This clone came up a few times. The chain carries TRBV7-8 and TRBJ1-5; D remains unclear. V was clipped by 1 base and J by 9 bases, with 10 bases between them. The CDR3 covers 13 residues. Germline V gene data show CDR1 as SGHVS and CDR2 as FQNEAQ. The CDR3 is CASSLVTPGPQHF. The CDR3 DNA sequence: TGTGCCAGCAGCTTAGTAACCCCCGGGCCCCAGCATTTT.

This clone was detected only a few times. CDR3 nucleotide sequence: TGTGCCAGTGGGGACAGGGGGCATCAGCCCCAGCATTTT. It translates to CASGDRGHQPQHF. The chain employs TRBV19 and TRBJ1-5; 12 nucleotides match TRBD1. Germline CDR1 is LNHDA and CDR2 is SQIVND (reference sequence). The CDR3 length is 13 residues. Germline trimming cut 8 bases from V and 5 bases from J; bases unmatched to any gene: 1.

The gene calls are TRBV28 and TRBJ2-4; D is unresolved. CDR1 is MDHEN, CDR2 SYDVKM, per germline. The V gene lost 3 bases and the J gene lost 6 bases, with 9 bases spanning the gap. CDR3 length equals 13 residues. CDR3 in DNA: TGTGCCAGCAGTTTTGTCCCGGGAAACATTCAGTACTTC. It codes for CASSFVPGNIQYF.

This clone has just a few counts. The rearrangement joins TRBV28 to TRBJ2-2; D may be TRBD1 (5 bases). Germline V gives CDR1 MDHEN, CDR2 SYDVKM. With 5 bases removed from V and 7 bases from J, the gap between germline ends came to 8 bases. The CDR3 is 12 amino acids. The CDR3 bases are TGTGCCAGCAGTCAGGGTATCGGGGAGCTGTTTTTT. This encodes CASSQGIGELFF.

This clone was counted a few times. V gene TRBV7-9 combines with J gene TRBJ1-1; D may be TRBD1 (6 bases). The CDR3 loop spans 11 amino acids. Trimming left V 5 bases short and J 11 bases short, with 12 bases between. CDR1 and CDR2 from the germline V gene are SEHNR and FQNEAQ (reference sequence). The CDR3 loop is CASSKGGWAFF. CDR3 bases: TGTGCCAGCAGCAAAGGGGGTTGGGCTTTCTTT.

This clone was picked up a small number of times. The chain carries TRBV29-1 and TRBJ2-1; D is possibly TRBD1 (6 bases). V lost 4 bases and J lost 9, with 13 bases in between. This CDR3 is built from 12 residues. Germline V gene sequence: CDR1 SQVTM, CDR2 ANQGSEA. In DNA, the CDR3 is TGCAGCGTTGTTTGGGGGCGCGCTGAGCAGTTCTTC. It translates to CSVVWGRAEQFF.

This clone was detected a few times. The chain links TRBV10-1 to TRBJ2-2; TRBD2 might be the D (6 bases). The CDR3 runs 16 residues. Germline V gives CDR1 WNHNN, CDR2 SYGVQD (reference sequence). Trimming took off 4 bases at V and 1 base at J, with 13 bases between the two ends. The CDR3 loop reads CASSGLGAGNTGELFF. CDR3 bases: TGCGCCAGCAGTGGACTAGGGGCTGGGAACACCGGGGAGCTGTTTTTT.

This clone has only a few counts. The junction shows a germline mismatch at one end, possibly a read error. The chain links TRBV7-8 to TRBJ2-4; 8 nucleotides line up with TRBD2. Germline values: CDR1 SGHVS, CDR2 FQNEAQ. This CDR3 contains 16 residues. In DNA, the CDR3 is TGTGCCAGCAGCTCCGAAATAGCGGGGACCAAAAACATTCAGCACTTC. Its protein is CASSSEIAGTKNIQHF. Filled out from reference TRBV7-8 and TRBJ2-4, the complete variable domain reads GAGVSQSPRYKVAKRGQDVALRCDPISGHVSLFWYQQALGQGPEFLTYFQNEAQLDKSGLPSDRFFAERPEGSVSTLKIQRTQQEDSAVYLCASSSEIAGTKNIQHFGAGTRLSVL.

The chain has TRBV29-1 and TRBJ2-1, with 13 bases matching TRBD2. There are 14 residues in the CDR3. Trimming at V came to 7 bases and at J to 7 bases, leaving 7 bases not matched to a gene. Germline V lookup: CDR1 SQVTM, CDR2 ANQGSEA. CDR3 coding DNA: TGCAGCGCTAGGACTAGCGGGGGAGGGAATGAGCAGTTCTTC. Translating it yields CSARTSGGGNEQFF.

This clone has more than one count but fewer than ten. This rearrangement joins TRBV7-3 to TRBJ2-5, with 7 bases matching TRBD1. This CDR3 comprises 15 residues. Losses at the gene ends were 5 bases for V and 2 bases for J; bases not matched to a gene: 8. CDR1 and CDR2 from the germline V gene are SGHTA and FQGTGA. CDR3 sequence: CASSRGQAVQETQYF. DNA of the CDR3: TGTGCCAGCAGCCGCGGACAGGCGGTTCAAGAGACCCAGTACTTC.

V usage is TRBV13 and J usage is TRBJ1-2; 7 bases align to TRBD1. J lost 8 bases, V lost 5 bases, and 14 bases had no gene match. This CDR3 comprises 15 residues. Germline CDR1 is PRHDT and CDR2 is FYEKMQ (reference sequence). CDR3 protein: CASSKGDRMVFGYTF. The CDR3 DNA reads as TGTGCCAGCAGCAAGGGGGACAGAATGGTCTTCGGCTACACCTTC.

The V call is TRBV20-1, the J call TRBJ2-1; no reliable D call. With 3 bases removed from V and 8 bases from J, the gap between germline ends came to 8 bases. Germline lookup yields CDR1 DFQATT and CDR2 SNEGSKA (reference sequence). This CDR3 region has 11 residues. CDR3 DNA sequence: TGCAGTGCTAGTATCGTCCATGAGCAGTTCTTC. Residues: CSASIVHEQFF.

The CDR3 spells CASSRADTQYF. CDR3 coding DNA: TGTGCCAGCTCGAGAGCAGATACGCAGTATTTT. The chain joins TRBV25-1 to TRBJ2-3, with unresolved D. This CDR3 contains 11 residues. The V end lost 8 bases, the J end lost 4 bases, and 7 bases lay between the germline ends. The germline gives CDR1 MGHDK, CDR2 SYGVNS.

This clone has only a few counts. This chain uses TRBV29-1 with TRBJ2-7; TRBD1 might be the D (5 bases). CDR1 is SQVTM, CDR2 ANQGSEA, per germline. CDR3 length: 12 amino acids. V was pared by 7 bases and J by 5 bases, with 15 bases between. The CDR3 DNA reads as TGCAGCGGAAGGGGAAAGAGTGACGAGCAGTACTTC. It is translated as CSGRGKSDEQYF.

This clone occurred a few times. The chain links TRBV28 to TRBJ1-1, with a tentative D call TRBD1 (6 bases). Per germline, CDR1 MDHEN and CDR2 SYDVKM. This CDR3 spans 15 amino acids. V dropped 10 bases and J dropped 0 bases, with 18 bases sitting between them. The chain's CDR3 is CATEGAGAMNTEAFF. CDR3 sequence (DNA): TGTGCCACCGAGGGCGCGGGGGCGATGAACACTGAAGCTTTCTTT.

This clone was observed a handful of times. The rearrangement uses TRBV4-1 and TRBJ1-4, with D unclear. V shed 0 bases and J shed 7 bases, with 15 bases lying between them. The CDR3 length is 16 residues. Germline-derived CDR1 and CDR2 are MGHRA and YSYEKL. Here the CDR3 reads CASSQDRSGGGEKLFF. The CDR3 DNA reads TGCGCCAGCAGCCAAGATCGGTCAGGAGGAGGTGAAAAACTGTTTTTT.